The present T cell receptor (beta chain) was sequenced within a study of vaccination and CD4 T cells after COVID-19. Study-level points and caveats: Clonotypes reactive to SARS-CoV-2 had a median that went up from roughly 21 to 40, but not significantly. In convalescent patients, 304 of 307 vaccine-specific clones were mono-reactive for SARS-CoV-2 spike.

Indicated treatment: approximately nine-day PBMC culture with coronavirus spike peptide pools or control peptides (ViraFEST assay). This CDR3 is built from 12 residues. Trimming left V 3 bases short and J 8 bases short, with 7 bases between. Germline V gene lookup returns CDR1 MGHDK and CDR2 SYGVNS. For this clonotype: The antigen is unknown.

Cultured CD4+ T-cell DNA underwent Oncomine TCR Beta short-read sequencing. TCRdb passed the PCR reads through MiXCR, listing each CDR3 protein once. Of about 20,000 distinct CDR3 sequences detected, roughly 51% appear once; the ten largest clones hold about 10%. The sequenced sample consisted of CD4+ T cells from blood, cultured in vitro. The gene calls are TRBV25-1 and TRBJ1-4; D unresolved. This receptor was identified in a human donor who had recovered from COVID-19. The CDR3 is CASSELAEKLFF. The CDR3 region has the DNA TGTGCCAGCAGTGAGTTGGCAGAAAAACTGTTTTTT.